This record looks at one T cell receptor beta chain sequence and its context. The data were obtained in a study of blood T cell repertoires in COVID-19. As for the study in general: The study drew acute and convalescent COVID-19 samples from the United States, Italy and Spain. In each case, the material was cDNA or gDNA derived from T cells, B-cell-depleted T cells, or PBMCs.

The CDR3 runs 12 residues. Germline-derived CDR1 and CDR2 are LNHDA and SQIVND (reference sequence). Trimming removed 1 base at V and 14 bases at J, with 12 bases between. Clones were read by immunoSEQ multiplex PCR, and TCRdb kept only the in-frame ones, dropping some. Of a few hundred thousand clones listed, around 86% are singletons. The sample was peripheral blood. V is TRBV19 and J is TRBJ2-1, with a weak D call TRBD1 (6 bases). The source is a man aged 35 to 55 who had recovered from COVID-19. CDR3 bases: TGTGCCAGTAGTATAGGGGGCAGGGGAAAGTTCTTC. It translates to CASSIGGRGKFF. The full variable domain, rest sourced from reference TRBV19 and TRBJ2-1, is DGGITQSPKYLFRKEGQNVTLSCEQNLNHDAMYWYRQDPGQGLRLIYYSQIVNDFQKGDIAEGYSVSREKKESFPLTVTSAQKNPTAFYLCASSIGGRGKFFGPGTRLTVL.